This T cell receptor (beta chain) was obtained from a study of T cell repertoires in cytomegalovirus infection. Per germline, CDR1 LNHDA and CDR2 SQIVND (reference sequence). V lost 5 bases to trimming and J lost 7 bases; unmatched junction nucleotides: 8. This CDR3 comprises 15 residues. TCRdb reprocessed the reads via MiXCR and lists one record per CDR3 protein. The table has some 560,000 distinct CDR3 sequences, almost 40% seen once. This clonotype was seen once. Its antigen remains unknown. General observations from the study: Predominance within the ex vivo response was attributable to HLA-C-restricted CMV-specific TCR beta clonotypes.

The V and J genes are TRBV19 and TRBJ2-1; TRBD2 aligns across 10 bases. The sample in question was cultured PBMCs, obtained from culture after CMV antigen stimulation. The TCR was taken from a human donor in good health (CMV status not recorded). Some clones in this sample may be carry-over from other donors' samples. The CDR3 DNA is TGTGCCAGTAGTGGCAGCGGGGGGGCGGGTAATGAGCAGTTCTTC. Amino acids: CASSGSGGAGNEQFF.